The clone carrying this T cell receptor beta chain was counted a few times. TCRdb analysed the RT-PCR reads with MiXCR anew, one entry per CDR3 protein. Here the sample spans 40,000 to 45,000 distinct CDR3 sequences, about 30% being singletons. This record comes from a study of patients and donors after allogeneic stem cell transplantation. The CDR3 covers 13 residues. CDR1 is SGHAT and CDR2 is FQNNGV in the germline V gene. V lost 6 bases to trimming and J lost 9 bases; unmatched junction nucleotides: 10. Sample: blood, either unsorted or a sorted T cell fraction (not recorded which). This chain links TRBV11-2 with TRBJ1-2; 7 positions match TRBD1. The TCR sequence derives from a human donor who was either an allogeneic HSCT recipient or a stem cell or donor lymphocyte infusion donor (not recorded which). It is not recorded whose cells these are; they may come from a transplant donor. The CDR3 sequence: CASSLTGDWSYTF. The CDR3 DNA reads as TGTGCCAGCAGTCTTACAGGGGATTGGAGCTACACCTTC.